The 13 T cell receptor beta chains presented below share a single source sample, sequenced in a study of identical twins. One entry per CDR3 protein results from TCRdb running MiXCR on the 5' RACE reads. Of more than 650,000 distinct CDR3 sequences detected, around 6% appear once; the ten largest clones hold 1.5% to 2%. Sequenced material: naive T cells sorted from blood. Receptors originate from a man aged 18 to 30 in good health.

The chain joins TRBV6-1 to TRBJ2-2; 10 positions agree with TRBD1. With V trimmed by 3 bases and J by 1 base, 5 bases remained unmatched. The CDR3 spans 17 residues. Per the germline V gene, CDR1 is MNHNS and CDR2 is SASEGT. The CDR3 reads CASSDYRDRGNTGELFF. The CDR3 DNA is TGTGCCAGCAGTGACTACCGGGACAGGGGGAACACCGGGGAGCTGTTTTTT.

Points on this clonotype: A junction end diverges from the germline sequence, so it may reflect a read error. CDR3 region: CVSSVSASGRYNEQFF. The CDR3 nucleotides are TGTGTCAGCAGCGTAAGCGCTAGCGGGAGATACAATGAGCAGTTCTTC. J is TRBJ2-1 and V is TRBV9; 10 nucleotides match TRBD2. The length of the CDR3 is 16 residues. The germline V gene encodes CDR1 SGDLS and CDR2 YYNGEE.

J is TRBJ2-1 and V is TRBV6-1, with D possibly TRBD1 on 6 matching bases. The J call is doubtful: the DNA matches TRBJ2-7 better. Per the germline V gene, CDR1 is MNHNS and CDR2 is SASEGT. The CDR3 length is 14 residues. CDR3 DNA sequence: TGTGCCAGCAGAGATACAGGGTACTACAATGAGCAGTACTTC. Protein: CASRDTGYYNEQYF.

This clonotype was observed at least ten times. V gene TRBV7-2 combines with J gene TRBJ1-2, with D possibly TRBD1 on 5 matching bases. The CDR3 runs to 14 residues. V was trimmed by 1 base and J by 8 bases, leaving 14 bases between them. Germline CDR1 SGHTA, CDR2 FQGNSA. The CDR3 DNA sequence: TGTGCCAGCAGCTTAGGGTTAGGGACGGACGGCTACACCTTC. This sequence encodes CASSLGLGTDGYTF.

Many counts were recorded for this clonotype. The chain couples TRBV12-3 or TRBV12-4 to TRBJ1-6; D not certain. This CDR3 has 14 residues. V was pared by 7 bases and J by 5 bases, with 12 bases between. Here the CDR3 DNA reads TGTGCCAGCACCGAAAGACGGAATAATTCACCCCTCCACTTT. Translating gives CASTERRNNSPLHF.

This clonotype was observed at least ten times. The chain couples TRBV20-1 to TRBJ2-1, with TRBD2 identical over 12 bases. The CDR3 totals 13 residues. Germline V gene data show CDR1 as DFQATT and CDR2 as SNEGSKA (reference sequence). J was trimmed by 9 bases and V by 8 bases; bases with no gene match: 8. CDR3 sequence reads: CSPRLAGAAEQFF. CDR3 bases: TGCAGTCCTCGACTAGCGGGAGCAGCTGAGCAGTTCTTC.

This clonotype was observed at least ten times. V gene TRBV29-1 combines with J gene TRBJ2-1, with TRBD2 identical over 7 bases. The CDR3 consists of 14 residues. CDR1 and CDR2 (germline): SQVTM, ANQGSEA. With 6 bases clipped from V and 9 bases from J, the junction kept 14 bases outside the gene matches. CDR3 loop: CSVAAGVSYSEQFF. CDR3 nucleotide sequence: TGCAGCGTCGCCGCGGGAGTGAGTTATAGTGAGCAGTTCTTC.

This clonotype was observed at least ten times. The chain employs TRBV7-9 and TRBJ1-4, with D possibly being TRBD1 (6 bases). The germline V gene has CDR1 SEHNR and CDR2 FQNEAQ (reference sequence). The CDR3 covers 16 residues. Trimming stripped 4 bases from V and 8 bases from J, with 20 bases between. The CDR3 DNA reads as TGTGCCAGCAGCTCTAACCCGGGACAAAGGATCGAAAAACTGTTTTTT. It yields the protein CASSSNPGQRIEKLFF. Based on the CDR3 plus reference TRBV7-9 and TRBJ1-4, the full variable domain is DTGVSQNPRHKITKRGQNVTFRCDPISEHNRLYWYRQTLGQGPEFLTYFQNEAQLEKSRLLSDRFSAERPKGSFSTLEIQRTEQGDSAMYLCASSSNPGQRIEKLFFGSGTQLSVL.

The V call is TRBV3-1, the J call TRBJ1-1; D uncertain. The V gene lost 1 base and the J gene lost 5 bases, with 17 bases spanning the gap. The CDR3 spans 16 residues. In germline, CDR1 is LGHDT, CDR2 YNNKEL (reference sequence). CDR3 region: CASSQGFYRVGTEAFF. The CDR3 DNA sequence: TGTGCCAGCAGCCAAGGGTTCTATAGGGTTGGGACTGAAGCTTTCTTT. The full variable domain, completed using reference TRBV3-1 and TRBJ1-1, is DTAVSQTPKYLVTQMGNDKSIKCEQNLGHDTMYWYKQDSKKFLKIMFSYNNKELIINETVPNRFSPKSPDKAHLNLHINSLELGDSAVYFCASSQGFYRVGTEAFFGQGTRLTVV.

The table lists this clonotype with many counts. The rearrangement joins TRBV12-3 or TRBV12-4 to TRBJ2-1; D unclear. V was trimmed by 2 bases and J by 6 bases, leaving 5 bases between them. CDR3 length equals 12 residues. The CDR3 sequence is CASSLYLNEQFF. The CDR3 DNA reads TGTGCCAGCAGTTTATACCTCAATGAGCAGTTCTTC.

The chain couples TRBV29-1 to TRBJ2-6; D possibly uses TRBD1 or TRBD2 (5 bases each). The CDR3 runs to 17 residues. V lost 5 bases, J lost 0 bases, and 17 bases lay in between. Germline V gives CDR1 SQVTM, CDR2 ANQGSEA. The CDR3 DNA is TGCAGCGTTCAAATCCGGGACGTCAGCTCTGGGGCCAACGTCCTGACTTTC. Translating gives CSVQIRDVSSGANVLTF.

This clonotype has only a few counts. The rearrangement joins TRBV6-1 to TRBJ1-1; tentative D call: TRBD1 (6 bases). Germline-derived CDR1 and CDR2 are MNHNS and SASEGT. The CDR3 is made up of 15 amino acids. With 9 bases removed from V and 1 base from J, the gap between germline ends came to 18 bases. CDR3 protein: CASARGRGRNTEAFF. The CDR3 DNA reads TGTGCCAGTGCGCGGGGCAGGGGAAGGAACACTGAAGCTTTCTTT.

This clonotype was detected many times. V gene TRBV15 combines with J gene TRBJ2-1, with 9 bases aligning to TRBD2. CDR1 and CDR2 (germline): LNHNV, YYDKDF (reference sequence). V gave up 8 bases and J gave up 10 bases; unmatched junction bases: 12. The CDR3 is 14 amino acids. CDR3 residues: CATGPTGLAYEQFF. The CDR3 bases are TGTGCCACCGGACCGACGGGACTAGCTTACGAGCAGTTCTTC.